The text below deals with one TCR beta chain. Antigen specificity is unknown. These data are taken from a study of CD8+ T cells in alopecia areata. Study at large: Treatment comprised oral tofacitinib, 5 to 10 mg twice daily, in treated patients. Percentage of affected scalp area was the basis on which treated patients' severity was scored.

Reverse transcription of extracted RNA yielded cDNA, which provided the sequencing template. Data came from immunoSEQ multiplex PCR; TCRdb stores just in-frame clones and leaves some out. The sample holds about 210,000 clones, approximately 67% seen once. J lost 10 bases, V lost 3 bases, and 6 bases had no gene match. The length of the CDR3 is 15 residues. Germline values: CDR1 SGHKS, CDR2 YYEKEE (reference sequence). The treatment here: oral pan-JAK inhibitor, 5-10 mg twice daily. Study findings and constraints: Numerous expanded lesional clones remained in scalp and blood during tofacitinib. Having one nonresponder leaves uncertain how baseline CD8+ expansion relates to response.

The source of this sequence is a human donor with alopecia areata. This specimen was CD4+ T cells sorted from blood, taken at approximately week 42, from a patient treated with tofacitinib. V usage is TRBV5-5 and J usage is TRBJ1-6, with 11 bases that match TRBD1. The chain's CDR3 is CASSWEGQGGSPLHF. For the CDR3, the DNA is TGTGCCAGCAGCTGGGAGGGACAGGGGGGCTCACCCCTCCACTTT.